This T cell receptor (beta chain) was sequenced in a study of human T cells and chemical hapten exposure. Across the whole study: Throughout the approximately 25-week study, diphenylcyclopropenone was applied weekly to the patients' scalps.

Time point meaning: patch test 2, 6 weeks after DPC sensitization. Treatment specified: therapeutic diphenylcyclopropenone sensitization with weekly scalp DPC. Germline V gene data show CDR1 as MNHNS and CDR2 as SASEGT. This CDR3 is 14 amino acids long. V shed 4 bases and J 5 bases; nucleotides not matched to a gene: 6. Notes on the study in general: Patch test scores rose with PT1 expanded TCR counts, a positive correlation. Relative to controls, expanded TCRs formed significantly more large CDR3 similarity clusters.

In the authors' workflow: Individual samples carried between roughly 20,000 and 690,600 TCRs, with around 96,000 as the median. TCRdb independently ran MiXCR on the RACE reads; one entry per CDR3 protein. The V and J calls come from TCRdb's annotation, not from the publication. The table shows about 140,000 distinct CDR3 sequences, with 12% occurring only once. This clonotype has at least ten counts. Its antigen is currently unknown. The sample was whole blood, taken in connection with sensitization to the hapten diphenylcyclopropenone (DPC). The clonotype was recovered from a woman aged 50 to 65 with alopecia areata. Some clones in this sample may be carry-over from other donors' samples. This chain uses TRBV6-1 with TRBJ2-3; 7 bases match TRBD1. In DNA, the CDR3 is TGTGCCAGCAGTGTCGACAGGGATAGAGATACGCAGTATTTT. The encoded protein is CASSVDRDRDTQYF.